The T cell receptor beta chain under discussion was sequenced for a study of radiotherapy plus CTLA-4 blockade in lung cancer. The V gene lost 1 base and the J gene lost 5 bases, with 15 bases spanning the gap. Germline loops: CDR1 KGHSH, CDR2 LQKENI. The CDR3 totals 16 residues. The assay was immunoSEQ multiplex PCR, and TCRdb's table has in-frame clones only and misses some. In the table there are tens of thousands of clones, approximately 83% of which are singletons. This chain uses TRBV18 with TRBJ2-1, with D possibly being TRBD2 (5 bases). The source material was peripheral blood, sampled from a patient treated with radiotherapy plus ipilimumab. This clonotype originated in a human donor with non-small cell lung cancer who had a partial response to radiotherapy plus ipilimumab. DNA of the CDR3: TGTGCCAGCTCACCACAGTCCCCGGGGAATAACAATGAGCAGTTCTTC. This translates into CASSPQSPGNNNEQFF. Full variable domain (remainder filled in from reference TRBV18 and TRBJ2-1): NAGVMQNPRHLVRRRGQEARLRCSPMKGHSHVYWYRQLPEEGLKFMVYLQKENIIDESGMPKERFSAEFPKEGPSILRIQQVVRGDSAAYFCASSPQSPGNNNEQFFGPGTRLTVL.